The 30 T cell receptor beta chains presented below share a single source sample, sequenced in a study of blood T cell repertoires in COVID-19. Profiled with immunoSEQ multiplex PCR; TCRdb holds only in-frame clones, not every one. Of roughly 250,000 clones in the sample, about 88% were seen once. Material for sequencing was PBMCs or T cells enriched from blood (not recorded which). The receptors here all came from a woman aged 50 to 60 who had recovered from COVID-19.

This clone was recorded a few times. V usage is TRBV20-1 and J usage is TRBJ2-1, with 7 nucleotides matching TRBD2. Germline V CDR1 and CDR2: DFQATT, SNEGSKA (reference sequence). The CDR3 length is 16 residues. With V trimmed by 3 bases and J by 6 bases, 14 bases remained unmatched. The CDR3, as DNA: TGCAGTGCTAGTCGACGCGGGAGCATTGGAGTCAATGAGCAGTTCTTC. Translation: CSASRRGSIGVNEQFF.

The rearrangement joins TRBV7-9 to TRBJ2-3, with a tentative D call TRBD1 (6 bases). Trimming removed 5 bases from V and 3 bases from J, with 15 bases in between. This CDR3 spans 15 amino acids. Germline CDR1 SEHNR, CDR2 FQNEAQ (reference sequence). DNA of the CDR3: TGTGCCAGCAGCCGAAGCCCGGACAGAACAGATACGCAGTATTTT. Its protein product is CASSRSPDRTDTQYF.

In nucleotides, the CDR3 is TGTGCCAGCAGTTCGGACAGAAGTGGCTACACCTTC. Translated, it gives CASSSDRSGYTF. V usage is TRBV6-2 or TRBV6-3 and J usage is TRBJ1-2, with a tentative D call TRBD1 (6 bases). The CDR3 has 12 residues. From germline, CDR1 is MNHEY and CDR2 SVGEGT. Trimming left V 4 bases short and J 7 bases short, with 10 bases between.

This chain joins TRBV27 and TRBJ2-5; D possibly corresponds to TRBD2 (5 bases). Trimming took off 3 bases at V and 1 base at J, with 12 bases between the two ends. The germline V gene encodes CDR1 MNHEY and CDR2 SMNVEV (reference sequence). The CDR3 spans 15 residues. CDR3 loop: CASSLFLATQETQYF. The CDR3 DNA reads as TGTGCCAGCAGTTTGTTTCTAGCAACCCAAGAGACCCAGTACTTC.

The rearrangement joins TRBV5-1 to TRBJ2-1; no firm D call. The germline V gene has CDR1 SGHRS and CDR2 YFSETQ. The CDR3 covers 16 residues. Trimming left V 0 bases short and J 5 bases short, with 15 bases between. The CDR3 DNA sequence: TGCGCCAGCAGCTTGGTACTTTCACAGAAAAACAATGAGCAGTTCTTC. It encodes CASSLVLSQKNNEQFF.

This clone showed up just once. This chain joins TRBV28 and TRBJ1-4; 7 bases align to TRBD1. This CDR3 comprises 14 residues. Germline V gene sequence: CDR1 MDHEN, CDR2 SYDVKM. The V and J ends lost 3 bases and 11 bases, in that order; junction bases with no gene match: 9. The DNA for the CDR3 is TGTGCCAGCAGTTTCCCACAGGAAGGGGGCAAACTGTTTTTT. As protein: CASSFPQEGGKLFF.

In this sample, this clone turned up a few times. The DNA for the CDR3 is TGTGCCAGCAGCTTCTCGGGGAGCTCCTACAATGAGCAGTTCTTC. This sequence encodes CASSFSGSSYNEQFF. The chain has TRBV5-6 and TRBJ2-1; D perhaps matches TRBD2 (5 bases). The CDR3 extends over 15 amino acids. Germline CDR1 and CDR2: SGHDT and YYEEEE. The germline V and J ends were trimmed by 2 bases and 0 bases, with 9 bases remaining between them. The full variable domain, completed using reference TRBV5-6 and TRBJ2-1, is DAGVTQSPTHLIKTRGQQVTLRCSPKSGHDTVSWYQQALGQGPQFIFQYYEEEERQRGNFPDRFSGHQFPNYSSELNVNALLLGDSALYLCASSFSGSSYNEQFFGPGTRLTVL.

The chain links TRBV4-1 to TRBJ2-1; 8 nucleotides match TRBD2. This CDR3 region has 14 residues. Per the germline V gene, CDR1 is MGHRA and CDR2 is YSYEKL. V gave up 8 bases and J gave up 0 bases; unmatched junction bases: 3. In nucleotides, the CDR3 is TGCGCCAGCGGGAGCGGGAGCTCCTACAATGAGCAGTTCTTC. This gives the protein CASGSGSSYNEQFF.

This clone has only one observation. The rearrangement uses TRBV27 and TRBJ1-5; the D gene is possibly TRBD1 (6 bases). V dropped 3 bases and J dropped 4 bases, with 13 bases sitting between them. Germline values: CDR1 MNHEY, CDR2 SMNVEV (reference sequence). The length of the CDR3 is 15 residues. This CDR3 is CASSFSGQKNQPQHF. Here the CDR3 DNA reads TGTGCCAGCAGTTTCTCTGGACAGAAGAATCAGCCCCAGCATTTT.

The chain is built from TRBV6-1 and TRBJ1-6; D is uncertain. Germline CDR1 is MNHNS and CDR2 is SASEGT. The V end lost 4 bases, the J end lost 0 bases, and 10 bases lay between the germline ends. The CDR3 spans 16 residues. For the CDR3, the DNA is TGTGCCAGCAGTGTGTCCCCTATCTCCTATAATTCACCCCTCCACTTT. Its translation is CASSVSPISYNSPLHF.

The chain carries TRBV5-1 and TRBJ2-1, with 8 bases identical to TRBD2. Trimming took 2 bases from V and 6 from J; bases not matched to a gene: 7. CDR1 is SGHRS, CDR2 YFSETQ, per germline. The CDR3 has 15 residues. CDR3 sequence: CASSFGGRPSNEQFF. CDR3 in DNA: TGCGCCAGCAGCTTCGGCGGGAGGCCGTCCAATGAGCAGTTCTTC.

The table lists this clone with a count of one. V and J are TRBV6-5 and TRBJ1-2, with D tentatively TRBD1 (5 bases). V was clipped by 4 bases and J by 4 bases, with 13 bases between them. The CDR3 has 14 amino acids. Germline V CDR1 and CDR2: MNHEY, SVGAGI. For the CDR3, the DNA is TGTGCCAGCAGTTCTCAGGGTACTGGCTATGGCTACACCTTC. This gives the protein CASSSQGTGYGYTF.

The chain has TRBV4-1 and TRBJ1-2; D might be TRBD1 (5 bases). The CDR3 is 15 amino acids. The germline CDR1 and CDR2 sequences are MGHRA and YSYEKL. V was trimmed by 0 bases and J by 4 bases, leaving 12 bases between them. The CDR3 loop is CASSQDKGRGYGYTF. The CDR3 nucleotides are TGCGCCAGCAGCCAAGATAAGGGGCGAGGCTATGGCTACACCTTC.

This rearrangement joins TRBV7-2 to TRBJ1-4; TRBD1 matches 7 bases. The length of the CDR3 is 15 residues. Per germline, CDR1 SGHTA and CDR2 FQGNSA. V gave up 5 bases and J gave up 7 bases; unmatched junction bases: 10. The chain's CDR3 is CASSGGTATREKLFF. The CDR3 nucleotides are TGTGCCAGCAGCGGCGGGACAGCCACACGTGAAAAACTGTTTTTT. The full variable domain, its missing parts supplied by reference TRBV7-2 and TRBJ1-4, is GAGVSQSPSNKVTEKGKDVELRCDPISGHTALYWYRQSLGQGLEFLIYFQGNSAPDKSGLPSDRFSAERTGGSVSTLTIQRTQQEDSAVYLCASSGGTATREKLFFGSGTQLSVL.

The chain uses TRBV19 and TRBJ1-5, with 11 bases aligning to TRBD1. The CDR3 has 15 amino acids. The J segment lost 5 bases and the V segment lost 4 bases, leaving 4 bases of the junction unmatched. Germline V gives CDR1 LNHDA, CDR2 SQIVND (reference sequence). In DNA, the CDR3 is TGTGCCAGTAGTAGCCGGGACAGGGGGGATCAGCCCCAGCATTTT. Encoded protein: CASSSRDRGDQPQHF.

The chain is built from TRBV5-1 and TRBJ2-3; 10 bases agree with TRBD2. V was clipped by 4 bases and J by 1 base; unmatched bases: 12. The V gene's germline CDR1 is SGHRS and CDR2 YFSETQ. The CDR3 consists of 18 residues. The DNA of the CDR3 is TGCGCCAGCAGCCCCGTTTCTAGCGGGAGATGGGGCACAGATACGCAGTATTTT. Its protein product is CASSPVSSGRWGTDTQYF.

The chain has TRBV7-5 and TRBJ2-1; no DNA check was done on the table's D call, TRBD2. TRBV7-5 is a pseudogene. This CDR3 spans 17 amino acids. In DNA, the CDR3 is TGTGCCAATCCCCTAGGCCGCGCCGGTAGGTCCTACAATGAGCAGTTCTTC. Translation: CANPLGRAGRSYNEQFF.

This chain uses TRBV28 with TRBJ2-3; 7 positions match TRBD2. The germline V gene has CDR1 MDHEN and CDR2 SYDVKM. CDR3 length: 12 residues. Losses at the gene ends were 6 bases for V and 12 bases for J; bases not matched to a gene: 9. Here the CDR3 reads CASRSGLKKQYF. The CDR3 DNA follows: TGTGCCAGCAGGTCGGGACTAAAGAAACAGTATTTT.

The gene calls are TRBV5-5 and TRBJ2-6; 10 bases match TRBD1. CDR3 length: 19 amino acids. Germline CDR1 is SGHKS and CDR2 is YYEKEE (reference sequence). V trimming: 4 bases; J trimming: 0 bases; junction bases outside the gene matches: 10. The CDR3 region has the DNA TGTGCCAGCAGCCCGGGGACAGGGGACACAAACTCTGGGGCCAACGTCCTGACTTTC. Its translation is CASSPGTGDTNSGANVLTF. Full variable domain (outside the CDR3, taken from reference TRBV5-5 and TRBJ2-6): DAGVTQSPTHLIKTRGQQVTLRCSPISGHKSVSWYQQVLGQGPQFIFQYYEKEERGRGNFPDRFSARQFPNYSSELNVNALLLGDSALYLCASSPGTGDTNSGANVLTFGAGSRLTVL.

The chain joins TRBV28 to TRBJ2-2, with 10 bases matching TRBD2. This CDR3 is built from 17 residues. The germline CDR1 and CDR2 sequences are MDHEN and SYDVKM. V lost 7 bases and J lost 4; bases outside the gene matches: 12. The CDR3, as DNA: TGTGCCAGCACCCGGAAAGGGACTAGCGCACTCACCGGGGAGCTGTTTTTT. Translation gives CASTRKGTSALTGELFF.

This clone was seen just once. This chain links TRBV6-1 with TRBJ2-1; 8 positions match TRBD2. With V trimmed by 1 base and J by 8 bases, 10 bases remained unmatched. The germline V gene encodes CDR1 MNHNS and CDR2 SASEGT. This CDR3 spans 16 amino acids. The CDR3 DNA reads TGTGCCAGCAGTGAAGTCAATGGGGCGGGAGGCTATGAGCAGTTCTTC. It codes for CASSEVNGAGGYEQFF.

This chain connects TRBV28 to TRBJ1-1; the D is unclear. Germline lookup yields CDR1 MDHEN and CDR2 SYDVKM. The CDR3 sequence is 14 residues long. V shed 7 bases and J shed 6 bases, with 18 bases lying between them. For the CDR3, the DNA is TGTGCCAGCACCCTCGTCGGGGAGAGCCCTGAAGCTTTCTTT. Encoded protein: CASTLVGESPEAFF.

The J gene is TRBJ1-3, the V gene TRBV11-1; D remains unclear. The CDR3 runs to 13 residues. The germline V gene has CDR1 SGHAT and CDR2 FQDESV (reference sequence). Trimming took 4 bases from V and 3 from J, leaving 7 bases between them. This CDR3 is CASSSRFGNTIYF. For the CDR3, the DNA is TGTGCCAGCAGCTCCAGGTTTGGAAACACCATATATTTT.

This clone has just one count. The chain uses TRBV7-6 and TRBJ2-1; maybe TRBD2 (5 bases). The CDR3 totals 13 residues. The V end lost 2 bases, the J end lost 6 bases, and 8 bases lay between the germline ends. Germline CDR1 is SGHVS and CDR2 is FNYEAQ. Written as DNA, the CDR3 is TGTGCCAGCAGCTTAAGGGAGTCCAATGAGCAGTTCTTC. The encoded protein is CASSLRESNEQFF.

With respect to this clone: The junction does not match germline at one end; this may be a read error. The V call is TRBV7-7, the J call TRBJ1-2, with 7 bases lining up with TRBD1. The CDR3 contains 15 residues. Germline V gene sequence: CDR1 SSHAT, CDR2 FNYEAQ (reference sequence). The CDR3 loop is CASSLTGGTAQGYTF. DNA of the CDR3: TGTGCTAGCAGCTTAACTGGCGGGACAGCCCAAGGCTACACCTTC. The variable domain in full, with the rest retrieved from reference TRBV7-7 and TRBJ1-2, is GAGVSQSPRYKVTKRGQDVTLRCDPISSHATLYWYQQALGQGPEFLTYFNYEAQPDKSGLPSDRFSAERPEGSISTLTIQRTEQRDSAMYRCASSLTGGTAQGYTFGSGTRLTVV.

In this sample, this clone turned up many times. The genes are TRBV7-3 and TRBJ1-3; perhaps TRBD1 as D (5 bases). Germline-derived CDR1 and CDR2 are SGHTA and FQGTGA. Trimming cost V 1 base and J 3 bases, with 10 bases left between them. The CDR3 is 15 residues long. CDR3 coding DNA: TGTGCCAGCAGCTTAAACGCGGGGGTTGGAAACACCATATATTTT. It specifies CASSLNAGVGNTIYF.

V usage is TRBV18 and J usage is TRBJ1-2; 7 bases line up with TRBD1. Germline values: CDR1 KGHSH, CDR2 LQKENI. This CDR3 spans 15 amino acids. V gave up 1 base and J gave up 2 bases; unmatched junction bases: 4. In nucleotides, the CDR3 is TGTGCCAGCTCACCACTCGCAGGGGGAAACTATGGCTACACCTTC. Protein sequence: CASSPLAGGNYGYTF.

The chain has TRBV4-3 and TRBJ1-2; D is unresolved. V lost 2 bases and J lost 2, with 9 bases in between. The CDR3 is 14 amino acids. Germline CDR1 and CDR2: LGHNA and YSLEER. Written as DNA, the CDR3 is TGCGCCAGCAGCCAATCATTCACAAACTATGGCTACACCTTC. It is translated as CASSQSFTNYGYTF.

CDR3 DNA sequence: TGTGCCAGCAGCTTCGACAGAGGGCCCCAGCATTTT. This sequence encodes CASSFDRGPQHF. The chain uses TRBV7-9 and TRBJ1-5; D possibly corresponds to TRBD1 (5 bases). The germline CDR1 and CDR2 sequences are SEHNR and FQNEAQ (reference sequence). Trimming removed 3 bases from V and 9 bases from J, with 9 bases in between. CDR3 length equals 12 residues.

The chain uses TRBV25-1 and TRBJ2-1, with 11 nucleotides matching TRBD2. The length of the CDR3 is 15 residues. CDR1 MGHDK and CDR2 SYGVNS come from the germline V gene. With V trimmed by 6 bases and J by 6 bases, 7 bases remained unmatched. CDR3 sequence reads: CASRRDTSGSNEQFF. CDR3 in DNA: TGTGCCAGCAGAAGGGATACTAGCGGGAGCAATGAGCAGTTCTTC.